This passage covers 2 T cell receptor beta chains from one sample sequenced in a study of T cell repertoires in cytomegalovirus infection. No antigen has been identified for these receptors. TCRdb analysed the reads with MiXCR anew, one entry per CDR3 protein. This sample has roughly 500,000 distinct CDR3 sequences, with 33% found just once. Specimen: cultured PBMCs, collected from culture after CMV antigen stimulation. These TCRs come from a human donor in good health (CMV status not recorded). Some clones in this sample may be carry-over from other donors' samples.

This chain joins TRBV10-3 and TRBJ1-1; D gene unclear. V was shortened by 4 bases and J by 4 bases, with 10 bases between the two germline ends. CDR3 length: 13 residues. Germline V gene sequence: CDR1 ENHRY, CDR2 SYGVKD. The chain's CDR3 is CAISVGPGTEAFF. In DNA, the CDR3 is TGTGCCATCAGTGTTGGACCCGGCACTGAAGCTTTCTTT.

The chain employs TRBV28 and TRBJ2-1, with 9 bases fitting TRBD2. The junction had 13 bases not matched to a gene; V was cut back by 5 bases and J by 5 bases. The germline V gene has CDR1 MDHEN and CDR2 SYDVKM. This CDR3 region has 17 residues. The CDR3 loop reads CASSPHFSGRGDNEQFF. The CDR3 coding sequence is TGTGCCAGCAGTCCCCATTTTAGCGGGAGAGGTGACAATGAGCAGTTCTTC.